Listed here are 17 T cell receptor beta chains from one sample, sequenced in a study of T cells in Graves' hyperthyroidism and ophthalmopathy. What was amplified from RNA transcripts were TCR beta CDR3 regions. RT-PCR in the first round (using the HTBI primer set) targeted the TCR CDR3. MiXCR was run by TCRdb on the multiplex PCR reads, yielding one entry per CDR3 protein. This table has over 650,000 distinct CDR3 sequences, 45% appearing once. Sequences were obtained from peripheral blood or thyroid tissue (not recorded which). These receptors all come from an adult man with Graves' disease, either hyperthyroidism or ophthalmopathy (not recorded which).

The V and J genes are TRBV14 and TRBJ1-2; 7 bases map to TRBD1. This CDR3 has 15 residues. Germline loops: CDR1 SGHDN, CDR2 FVKESK. V lost 1 base to trimming and J lost 5 bases; unmatched junction nucleotides: 7. CDR3 nucleotides: TGTGCCAGCAGCCAAGCTCTCACAGGGGCATATGGCTACACCTTC. It is translated as CASSQALTGAYGYTF.

This chain connects TRBV20-1 to TRBJ1-2; 9 bases agree with TRBD1. The CDR3 consists of 13 residues. Looked up from germline, CDR1 is DFQATT and CDR2 is SNEGSKA (reference sequence). Trimming cost V 3 bases and J 2 bases; bases outside gene matches: 1. The CDR3 sequence: CSARTGGNYGYTF. As DNA, the CDR3 is TGCAGTGCTAGGACAGGGGGGAACTATGGCTACACCTTC.

This clonotype was picked up a small number of times. The chain has TRBV7-3 and TRBJ1-2; 7 bases align to TRBD1. Germline V gives CDR1 SGHTA, CDR2 FQGTGA. The V and J ends lost 5 bases and 8 bases, in that order; junction bases with no gene match: 14. This CDR3 has 15 residues. The CDR3 region has the DNA TGTGCCAGCAGCCAAGATCGACAGGGCATACGGGGCTACACCTTC. This codes for CASSQDRQGIRGYTF.

The gene calls are TRBV12-3 or TRBV12-4 and TRBJ1-5; a possible D gene is TRBD1 (6 bases). V lost 2 bases and J 1 base, leaving 12 bases between the germline ends. This CDR3 has 16 amino acids. The CDR3 nucleotides are TGTGCCAGCAGTTTATCTTCAGGGGCAAGCAATCAGCCCCAGCATTTT. As protein: CASSLSSGASNQPQHF.

In its sample, this clonotype was seen a few times. CDR3 in DNA: TGTGCCAGCAGCGTAGGTTCCACTAGCGGGAGCTCCTACGAGCAGTACTTC. Its translation is CASSVGSTSGSSYEQYF. The rearrangement links TRBV9 to TRBJ2-7, with 11 bases identical to TRBD2. V was pared by 0 bases and J by 0 bases, with 5 bases of the junction left unmatched. The CDR3 consists of 17 residues. The germline gives CDR1 SGDLS, CDR2 YYNGEE.

A few counts support this clonotype. The J gene is TRBJ2-7, the V gene TRBV7-9, with D possibly called TRBD1 or TRBD2 (7 bases each). V was trimmed by 5 bases and J by 3 bases, leaving 20 bases between them. The CDR3 totals 16 residues. Germline assignment: CDR1 SEHNR and CDR2 FQNEAQ (reference sequence). The DNA for the CDR3 is TGTGCCAGCAGCCCAGCGGGAACCAGGGGGGACTACGAGCAGTACTTC. Protein product: CASSPAGTRGDYEQYF.

This clonotype was detected only a few times. The chain is built from TRBV20-1 and TRBJ1-2; D gene ambiguous. CDR1 and CDR2 from the germline V gene are DFQATT and SNEGSKA (reference sequence). The CDR3 runs 14 residues. V was pared by 1 base and J by 7 bases, with 16 bases between. The CDR3 loop is CSARAPRGNGGYTF. The CDR3 nucleotides read TGCAGTGCTAGAGCCCCCCGCGGTAATGGTGGCTACACCTTC.

The chain links TRBV7-9 to TRBJ1-5; no firm D call. The CDR3 length is 15 residues. CDR1 and CDR2 (germline): SEHNR, FQNEAQ (reference sequence). The V end lost 4 bases, the J end lost 8 bases, and 18 bases lay between the germline ends. CDR3 region: CASSSNREQVEPQHF. CDR3 DNA: TGTGCCAGCAGCTCGAACCGGGAGCAGGTGGAGCCCCAGCATTTT.

Comment on this clonotype: This could be a read error, since a much larger clone is one nucleotide away. This chain uses TRBV2 with TRBJ1-6; D is unresolved. The CDR3 has 16 residues. Germline V CDR1 and CDR2: SNHLY, FYNNEI. CDR3 nucleotide sequence: TGTGCCAGCAGTGAAACCCGATATCAAGAAAATTCACCCCCCCACTTT. Its protein is CASSETRYQENSPPHF.

The chain combines TRBV20-1 with TRBJ1-5; possible D gene TRBD1, 5 bases. The germline CDR1 and CDR2 sequences are DFQATT and SNEGSKA (reference sequence). V dropped 5 bases and J dropped 5 bases, with 13 bases sitting between them. The CDR3 loop spans 13 amino acids. The DNA for the CDR3 is TGCAGTGCTTCCGGGACGGAAGATCAGCCCCAGCATTTT. Amino acid sequence: CSASGTEDQPQHF.

This clonotype was counted at least ten times. The chain couples TRBV7-8 to TRBJ2-5; weak D call: TRBD2 (6 bases). CDR1 and CDR2 from the germline V gene are SGHVS and FQNEAQ. The CDR3 contains 14 residues. V gave up 1 base and J gave up 5 bases, with 11 bases separating them. CDR3 loop: CASSLDGGMETQYF. The CDR3 DNA sequence: TGTGCCAGCAGCTTAGATGGAGGGATGGAGACCCAGTACTTC.

This clonotype was detected many times. This chain uses TRBV7-9 with TRBJ1-1, with no clear D. From germline, CDR1 is SEHNR and CDR2 FQNEAQ (reference sequence). There are 14 residues in the CDR3. The V and J ends lost 5 bases and 1 base respectively, with 11 bases between them. The CDR3 is CASSPPGRNTEAFF. The CDR3 coding sequence is TGTGCCAGCAGCCCGCCGGGAAGGAACACTGAAGCTTTCTTT.

This chain connects TRBV7-2 to TRBJ1-4; the D is unclear. This CDR3 comprises 14 residues. V was clipped by 5 bases and J by 4 bases, with 11 bases between them. Germline CDR1 and CDR2: SGHTA and FQGNSA. The CDR3 reads CASSLGLNNEKLFF. CDR3 DNA: TGTGCCAGCAGCCTCGGACTGAATAATGAAAAACTGTTTTTT.

This clonotype was detected many times. This rearrangement joins TRBV29-1 to TRBJ1-2; tentatively, D is TRBD1 (5 bases). Trimming shortened V by 1 base and J by 8 bases, and 17 bases separated the two germline ends. The CDR3 has 14 amino acids. Germline-derived CDR1 and CDR2 are SQVTM and ANQGSEA. The CDR3, as DNA: TGCAGCGTTGAAGGCGGGACCCTGCGTGACGGCTACACCTTC. Translated: CSVEGGTLRDGYTF.

There are a few counts of this clonotype. This sequence joins TRBV20-1 and TRBJ2-5; tentative D call: TRBD2 (6 bases). Looked up from germline, CDR1 is DFQATT and CDR2 is SNEGSKA (reference sequence). CDR3 length equals 13 residues. V was clipped by 3 bases and J by 5 bases, with 13 bases between them. Here the CDR3 DNA reads TGCAGTGCTAGGCAGGGAGGAAAGGAGACCCAGTACTTC. Protein sequence: CSARQGGKETQYF.

This clonotype was observed a handful of times. The chain employs TRBV7-2 and TRBJ1-4; 7 bases match TRBD1. This CDR3 has 14 amino acids. Germline V CDR1 and CDR2: SGHTA, FQGNSA. With 5 bases clipped from V and 6 bases from J, the junction kept 6 bases outside the gene matches. As DNA, the CDR3 is TGTGCCAGCAGCCGCCAGGGGGAGGATGAAAAACTGTTTTTT. Its translation is CASSRQGEDEKLFF.

The chain uses TRBV19 and TRBJ1-1; D perhaps matches TRBD1 (5 bases). The ends were cut back, 5 bases at V and 0 bases at J, with 19 bases in the middle. This CDR3 has 17 amino acids. Looked up from germline, CDR1 is LNHDA and CDR2 is SQIVND (reference sequence). CDR3 DNA sequence: TGTGCCAGTAGTTCACACAACCTCAGGGTAGTGAACACTGAAGCTTTCTTT. It translates to CASSSHNLRVVNTEAFF.